This TCR beta chain stems from a study of response to subunit inactivated influenza vaccine. This clonotype was found a few times. Its antigen is unknown. TCRdb re-analysed the RT-PCR reads in MiXCR, keeping a single row per CDR3 protein. The sample holds more than 200,000 distinct CDR3 sequences, approximately 12% seen once. The junction had 6 bases not matched to a gene; V was cut back by 3 bases and J by 1 base. The CDR3 is 14 amino acids. The germline gives CDR1 DFQATT, CDR2 SNEGSKA (reference sequence). Study-wide results and caveats: Authors suggested seasonal influenza vaccinations each recruit few new T cells.

V gene TRBV20-1 combines with J gene TRBJ2-7, with TRBD2 identical over 7 bases. This sequence was found in a man aged 45 to 65 who received an inactivated influenza vaccine. This specimen consisted of non-naive T cells sorted from PBMCs, obtained less than 15 days before vaccination. The CDR3 is CSASIRGVSYEQYF. The CDR3 bases are TGCAGTGCTAGTATACGGGGGGTTTCCTACGAGCAGTACTTC.